These T cell receptor beta chains were read from a single sample in a study of control samples from healthy donors and cancer patients. Assay: immunoSEQ multiplex PCR; the TCRdb copy retains only in-frame clones and omits some. The sample holds about 130,000 clones, over 75% seen once. Material for sequencing was blood. These receptors were collected from a man aged 35 to 55 in good health. Each CDR3 is given with its conserved first and last residue. D genes are given only for firm matches. Some rows have no size entry. The others give once, few or many, or a class for an expanded clone.

clone_size: -; cdr3_length: 14; d_call: -; j_call: TRBJ2-1; v_call: TRBV7-9; cdr3_nt: TGTGCCAGCAGCTTCGGGCGGGGGCCCAATGAGCAGTTCTTC; cdr3_aa: CASSFGRGPNEQFF
clone_size: -; cdr3_length: 14; d_call: -; j_call: TRBJ2-7; v_call: TRBV14; cdr3_nt: TGTGCCAGCAGCCATAATATGAGGGACCACGAGCAGTACTTC; cdr3_aa: CASSHNMRDHEQYF
clone_size: -; cdr3_length: 16; d_call: -; j_call: TRBJ2-2; v_call: TRBV7-8; cdr3_nt: TGTGCCAGCACCCCAATGCAGGGATTTAACACCGGGGAGCTGTTTTTT; cdr3_aa: CASTPMQGFNTGELFF
clone_size: once; cdr3_length: 15; d_call: -; j_call: TRBJ2-1; v_call: TRBV5-1; cdr3_nt: TGCGCCAGCAGCCCTAACCCAGGGATCTACAATGAGCAGTTCTTC; cdr3_aa: CASSPNPGIYNEQFF
clone_size: -; cdr3_length: 16; d_call: TRBD2; j_call: TRBJ2-1; v_call: TRBV6-5; cdr3_nt: TGTGCCAGCAGTTACTGGACTAGCGGGGGCTACAATGAGCAGTTCTTC; cdr3_aa: CASSYWTSGGYNEQFF
clone_size: -; cdr3_length: 15; d_call: -; j_call: TRBJ2-7; v_call: TRBV7-3; cdr3_nt: TGTGCCAGCAGCTTATATGGGCTGGGAACCTACGAGCAGTACTTC; cdr3_aa: CASSLYGLGTYEQYF
clone_size: -; cdr3_length: 14; d_call: -; j_call: TRBJ1-2; v_call: TRBV6-6; cdr3_nt: TGTGCCAGCTTCCGGGGACTTGAAGGCTATGGCTACACCTTC; cdr3_aa: CASFRGLEGYGYTF
clone_size: -; cdr3_length: 14; d_call: -; j_call: TRBJ1-2; v_call: TRBV11-2; cdr3_nt: TGTGCCAGCAGCTTAGATCGGGCCCCGTGGGGCTACACCTTC; cdr3_aa: CASSLDRAPWGYTF
clone_size: -; cdr3_length: 13; d_call: TRBD1; j_call: TRBJ1-4; v_call: TRBV6-5; cdr3_nt: TGTGCCAGCGAGCGTAGGGGGCAAGAAAAACTGTTTTTT; cdr3_aa: CASERRGQEKLFF
clone_size: -; cdr3_length: 16; d_call: -; j_call: TRBJ1-5; v_call: TRBV28; cdr3_nt: TGTGCCAGCAGTTTATGGGGCCCGGGTAGGAATCAGCCCCAGCATTTT; cdr3_aa: CASSLWGPGRNQPQHF
clone_size: few; cdr3_length: 17; d_call: -; j_call: TRBJ2-5; v_call: TRBV4-2; cdr3_nt: TGTGCCAGCAGCCAGGAAAGGGGGGACCCCGCACAAGAGACCCAGTACTTC; cdr3_aa: CASSQERGDPAQETQYF
clone_size: -; cdr3_length: 15; d_call: -; j_call: TRBJ1-4; v_call: TRBV5-4; cdr3_nt: TGTGCCAGCAGCTTGGCCGGGGGGGGGAGTGAAAAACTGTTTTTT; cdr3_aa: CASSLAGGGSEKLFF
clone_size: once; cdr3_length: 12; d_call: -; j_call: TRBJ2-5; v_call: TRBV18; cdr3_nt: TGTGCCAGCTCACCACCGGGGGAGACCCAGTACTTC; cdr3_aa: CASSPPGETQYF
clone_size: -; cdr3_length: 20; d_call: TRBD2; j_call: TRBJ2-1; v_call: TRBV5-1; cdr3_nt: TGCGCCAGCAGCTTGGCAGGGGCCCTCCTTACTAGCGGCGAAAACAATGAGCAGTTCTTC; cdr3_aa: CASSLAGALLTSGENNEQFF
clone_size: -; cdr3_length: 14; d_call: -; j_call: TRBJ2-2; v_call: TRBV30; cdr3_nt: TGTGCCTGTAAAAAACGACAGATCGTAGGGGAGCTGTTTTTT; cdr3_aa: CACKKRQIVGELFF
clone_size: -; cdr3_length: 13; d_call: -; j_call: TRBJ1-3; v_call: TRBV5-4; cdr3_nt: TGTGCCAGCAGCTTGGCTTCTGGAAACACCATATATTTT; cdr3_aa: CASSLASGNTIYF
clone_size: -; cdr3_length: 15; d_call: -; j_call: TRBJ1-5; v_call: TRBV6-5; cdr3_nt: TGTGCCAGCTCCCCCCAGGGGCGACTCAATCAGCCCCAGCATTTT; cdr3_aa: CASSPQGRLNQPQHF
clone_size: -; cdr3_length: 13; d_call: -; j_call: TRBJ2-4; v_call: TRBV3-1/TRBV3-2; cdr3_nt: TGTGCCAGCAGCAAGGGAGCCCAAAACATTCAGTACTTC; cdr3_aa: CASSKGAQNIQYF
clone_size: -; cdr3_length: 14; d_call: -; j_call: TRBJ1-1; v_call: TRBV6-6; cdr3_nt: TGTGCCAGCGGAGGTAGGGACCGGTGGACTGAAGCTTTCTTT; cdr3_aa: CASGGRDRWTEAFF
clone_size: -; cdr3_length: 15; d_call: TRBD2; j_call: TRBJ2-4; v_call: TRBV10-2; cdr3_nt: TGCGCCAGCAGAGCGGGATCCTTTACCAAAAACATTCAGTACTTC; cdr3_aa: CASRAGSFTKNIQYF
clone_size: -; cdr3_length: 15; d_call: TRBD1; j_call: TRBJ1-1; v_call: TRBV5-1; cdr3_nt: TGCGCCAGCAGCTCCCGGACAGGTTCGAACACTGAAGCTTTCTTT; cdr3_aa: CASSSRTGSNTEAFF
clone_size: -; cdr3_length: 13; d_call: -; j_call: TRBJ1-1; v_call: TRBV10-2; cdr3_nt: TGCGCCAGCAGTGATAGGGGGATGACTGAAGCTTTCTTT; cdr3_aa: CASSDRGMTEAFF
clone_size: once; cdr3_length: 16; d_call: -; j_call: TRBJ2-3; v_call: TRBV5-1; cdr3_nt: TGCGCCAGCAGCTTGAATCTGCAGACCGGCACAGATACGCAGTATTTT; cdr3_aa: CASSLNLQTGTDTQYF
clone_size: -; cdr3_length: 14; d_call: -; j_call: TRBJ1-5; v_call: TRBV6-5; cdr3_nt: TGTGCCAGCAGCCGAACAGGGAACTATCAGCCCCAGCATTTT; cdr3_aa: CASSRTGNYQPQHF
clone_size: -; cdr3_length: 16; d_call: -; j_call: TRBJ2-3; v_call: TRBV30; cdr3_nt: TGTGCCTGGAGTGCCTTAACAGGGATAGGCACAGATACGCAGTATTTT; cdr3_aa: CAWSALTGIGTDTQYF
clone_size: -; cdr3_length: 15; d_call: -; j_call: TRBJ2-7; v_call: TRBV6-1; cdr3_nt: TGTGCCAGCAGTGAAGCGGCAGGGGGGTTCTACGAGCAGTACTTC; cdr3_aa: CASSEAAGGFYEQYF
clone_size: -; cdr3_length: 13; d_call: -; j_call: TRBJ1-2; v_call: TRBV2; cdr3_nt: TGTGCCAGCAGTGTGTTAGGGACCTATGGCTACACCTTC; cdr3_aa: CASSVLGTYGYTF
clone_size: -; cdr3_length: 13; d_call: -; j_call: TRBJ1-1; v_call: TRBV7-9; cdr3_nt: TGTGCCAGCAGCTCCGTAGTACAGGGATATGCTTTCTTT; cdr3_aa: CASSSVVQGYAFF
clone_size: -; cdr3_length: 14; d_call: -; j_call: TRBJ1-3; v_call: TRBV5-4; cdr3_nt: TGTGCCAGCAGCAAGACAGGTACTGGAAACACCATATATTTT; cdr3_aa: CASSKTGTGNTIYF
clone_size: -; cdr3_length: 17; d_call: TRBD2; j_call: TRBJ2-1; v_call: TRBV3-1/TRBV3-2; cdr3_nt: TGTGCCAGCAGCCCGCCATTGAGCGGGGGCGACTACAATGAGCAGTTCTTC; cdr3_aa: CASSPPLSGGDYNEQFF
clone_size: -; cdr3_length: 17; d_call: TRBD2; j_call: TRBJ2-1; v_call: TRBV7-8; cdr3_nt: TGTGCCAGCAGCTCAAGGACTAGCGGGTCGGCCTACAATGAGCAGTTCTTC; cdr3_aa: CASSSRTSGSAYNEQFF
clone_size: -; cdr3_length: 14; d_call: -; j_call: TRBJ1-4; v_call: TRBV3-1/TRBV3-2; cdr3_nt: TGTGCCAGCACCTCCTACCAGACAAATGAAAAACTGTTTTTT; cdr3_aa: CASTSYQTNEKLFF
clone_size: -; cdr3_length: 16; d_call: TRBD2; j_call: TRBJ2-5; v_call: TRBV9; cdr3_nt: TGTGCCAGCAGCGTAGGGTCTAGCGGGGGGCAAGAGACCCAGTACTTC; cdr3_aa: CASSVGSSGGQETQYF
clone_size: -; cdr3_length: 15; d_call: -; j_call: TRBJ2-5; v_call: TRBV3-1/TRBV3-2; cdr3_nt: TGTGCCAGCACTCCGACCACAGCGGATCAAGAGACCCAGTACTTC; cdr3_aa: CASTPTTADQETQYF
clone_size: -; cdr3_length: 15; d_call: TRBD2; j_call: TRBJ2-1; v_call: TRBV10-2; cdr3_nt: TGCGCCAGCAGTATATTAGCGGGGGGGCCCAATGAGCAGTTCTTC; cdr3_aa: CASSILAGGPNEQFF
clone_size: -; cdr3_length: 13; d_call: TRBD1; j_call: TRBJ1-1; v_call: TRBV12-3/TRBV12-4; cdr3_nt: TGTGCCAGCAGACGGGAGGGGGCTTCTGAAGCTTTCTTT; cdr3_aa: CASRREGASEAFF
clone_size: -; cdr3_length: 12; d_call: TRBD1; j_call: TRBJ1-1; v_call: TRBV9; cdr3_nt: TGTGCCAGCAGTCGGCAGGGGGCTCGGGCTTTCTTT; cdr3_aa: CASSRQGARAFF
clone_size: once; cdr3_length: 14; d_call: -; j_call: TRBJ2-5; v_call: TRBV5-4; cdr3_nt: TGTGCCAGCAGCTCCGGGACCTACCAAGAGACCCAGTACTTC; cdr3_aa: CASSSGTYQETQYF
clone_size: -; cdr3_length: 16; d_call: -; j_call: TRBJ1-2; v_call: TRBV2; cdr3_nt: TGTGCCAGCAGCGATGACGGCGGTCCCGCGGGGTATGGCTACACCTTC; cdr3_aa: CASSDDGGPAGYGYTF
clone_size: -; cdr3_length: 15; d_call: -; j_call: TRBJ1-2; v_call: TRBV2; cdr3_nt: TGTGCCAGCAGTGGGAGACCTCCAGTCGGCTATGGCTACACCTTC; cdr3_aa: CASSGRPPVGYGYTF
clone_size: -; cdr3_length: 14; d_call: -; j_call: TRBJ2-5; v_call: TRBV5-8; cdr3_nt: TGTGCCAGCGCCATGAGGGGGGGCTGGGAGACCCAGTACTTC; cdr3_aa: CASAMRGGWETQYF
clone_size: -; cdr3_length: 14; d_call: -; j_call: TRBJ1-2; v_call: TRBV6-5; cdr3_nt: TGTGCCAGCAGTTACAGGGGGGTAGACTATGGCTACACCTTC; cdr3_aa: CASSYRGVDYGYTF
clone_size: -; cdr3_length: 17; d_call: -; j_call: TRBJ2-7; v_call: TRBV5-1; cdr3_nt: TGCGCCAGCAGCTTGGAACAGGGCTCCTTTCTCCGTAACGAGCAGTACTTC; cdr3_aa: CASSLEQGSFLRNEQYF
clone_size: -; cdr3_length: 15; d_call: TRBD1; j_call: TRBJ1-1; v_call: TRBV14; cdr3_nt: TGTGCCAGCAGCCAAGACCACTCGGGACAGGGGGCTATTTTCTTT; cdr3_aa: CASSQDHSGQGAIFF
clone_size: -; cdr3_length: 16; d_call: -; j_call: TRBJ1-4; v_call: TRBV7-9; cdr3_nt: TGTGCCAGCAGCGGGGTAGCAGGCCCACTTAATGAAAAACTGTTTTTT; cdr3_aa: CASSGVAGPLNEKLFF
clone_size: -; cdr3_length: 15; d_call: -; j_call: TRBJ1-3; v_call: TRBV7-8; cdr3_nt: TGTGCCAGCAGTCAGACCTGGGGATCAGGAAACACCATATATTTT; cdr3_aa: CASSQTWGSGNTIYF
clone_size: -; cdr3_length: 11; d_call: TRBD2; j_call: TRBJ2-7; v_call: TRBV27; cdr3_nt: TGTGCCAGCGGGGGGGTCTACGAGCAGTACTTC; cdr3_aa: CASGGVYEQYF
clone_size: -; cdr3_length: 15; d_call: TRBD1; j_call: TRBJ1-2; v_call: TRBV7-9; cdr3_nt: TGTGCCAGCAGCTCGGGACAGGGGGCTGGGTGGGGCTACACCTTC; cdr3_aa: CASSSGQGAGWGYTF